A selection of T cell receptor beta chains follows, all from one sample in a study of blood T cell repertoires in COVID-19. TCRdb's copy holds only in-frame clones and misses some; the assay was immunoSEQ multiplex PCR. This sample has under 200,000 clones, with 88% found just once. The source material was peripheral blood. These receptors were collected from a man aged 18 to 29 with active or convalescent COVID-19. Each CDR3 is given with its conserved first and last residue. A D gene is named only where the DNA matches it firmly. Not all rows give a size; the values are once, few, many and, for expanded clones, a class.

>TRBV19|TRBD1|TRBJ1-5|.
TGTGCCAGTAGTTTACAGGGGGCGGATCAGCCCCAGCATTTT
CASSLQGADQPQHF
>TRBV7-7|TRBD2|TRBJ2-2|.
TGTGCCAGCAGCTTGAGTGTGGGACTAGGTAACACCGGGGAGCTGTTTTTT
CASSLSVGLGNTGELFF
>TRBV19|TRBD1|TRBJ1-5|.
TGTGCCAGTAAGTCACAGGGGGCATGGCAGCCCCAGCATTTT
CASKSQGAWQPQHF
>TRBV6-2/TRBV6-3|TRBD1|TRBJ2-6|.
TGTGCCAGCAGCCCTGACAGGGGAGGCGTTGGGGCCAACGTCCTGACTTTC
CASSPDRGGVGANVLTF
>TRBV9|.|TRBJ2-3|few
TGTGCCAGCAGCGTAGTCGGTGGCACAGATACGCAGTATTTT
CASSVVGGTDTQYF
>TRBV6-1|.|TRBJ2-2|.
TGTGCCAGCAGTGAAGTATTCACCGGGGAGCTGTTTTTT
CASSEVFTGELFF
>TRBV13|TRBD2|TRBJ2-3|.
TGTGCCAGCAGCTTAGATATTAGCGGGAGCACAGATACGCAGTATTTT
CASSLDISGSTDTQYF
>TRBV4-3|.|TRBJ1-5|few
TGCGCCAGCAGCCAAGATATGTTACAGCCCCAGCATTTT
CASSQDMLQPQHF
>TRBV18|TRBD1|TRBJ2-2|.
TGTGCCAGCTCACCCGACAGGGCGGAGACCGGGGAGCTGTTTTTT
CASSPDRAETGELFF
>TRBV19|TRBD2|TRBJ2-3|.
TGTGCCAGTAGTATAGGTCCTAGCGGGAGATTTTTGGATACGCAGTATTTT
CASSIGPSGRFLDTQYF
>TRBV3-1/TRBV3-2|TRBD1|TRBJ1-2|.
TGTGCCAGCAGCCTTGGACAGGGACGTGATGGCTACACCTTC
CASSLGQGRDGYTF
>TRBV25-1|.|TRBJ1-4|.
TGTGCCAGCAGTGAAATCCAGGTTGAAAAACTGTTTTTT
CASSEIQVEKLFF
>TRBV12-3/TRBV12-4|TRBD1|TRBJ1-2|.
TGTGCCAGCAGACAGGGGGGTGGGTATGGCTACACCTTC
CASRQGGGYGYTF
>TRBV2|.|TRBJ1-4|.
TGTGCCAGCAGTGAATGGGGGGGCAGGAATGAAAAACTGTTTTTT
CASSEWGGRNEKLFF
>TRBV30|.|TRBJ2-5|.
TGTGCCTGGAGTTCGAATCTATACGGGACCCAGTACTTC
CAWSSNLYGTQYF
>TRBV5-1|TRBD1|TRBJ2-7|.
TGCGCCAGCAGCATTTACAGGGGCCCGGGGTACGAGCAGTACTTC
CASSIYRGPGYEQYF
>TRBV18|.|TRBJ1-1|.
TGTGCCAGCTCACTAGACATAGACACTGAAGCTTTCTTT
CASSLDIDTEAFF
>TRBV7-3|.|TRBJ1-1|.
TGTGCCAGCAGCCGGCCGGGGGGCTCAGAAGCTTTCTTT
CASSRPGGSEAFF
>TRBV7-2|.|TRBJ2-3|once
TGTGCCAGCAGCTTAGCTCGGAGCACAGATACGCAGTATTTT
CASSLARSTDTQYF
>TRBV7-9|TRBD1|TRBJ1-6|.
TGTGCCAGCAGCGATGGACAGGGGGGTCCTAATTCACCCCTCCACTTT
CASSDGQGGPNSPLHF
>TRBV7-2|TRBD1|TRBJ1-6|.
TGTGCCAGCGGTACCGGACAGGGTAGGGATTCACCCCTCCACTTT
CASGTGQGRDSPLHF
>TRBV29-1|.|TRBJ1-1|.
TGCAGCGGCGGGGGGATGAACACTGAAGCTTTCTTT
CSGGGMNTEAFF
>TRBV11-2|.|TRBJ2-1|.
TGTGCCAGCAGCGTAAGGGGGATTGAGCAGTTCTTC
CASSVRGIEQFF
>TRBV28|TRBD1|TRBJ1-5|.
TGTGCCAGCAGTCTACCGGGACAGCACAATCAGCCCCAGCATTTT
CASSLPGQHNQPQHF
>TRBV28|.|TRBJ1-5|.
TGTGCCAGCAGTTTCCTGGACCCAGGGGTAAGGGGTCAGCCCCAGCATTTT
CASSFLDPGVRGQPQHF
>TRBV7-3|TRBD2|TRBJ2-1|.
TGTGCCAGCAGTCATCAGCCATGGACTAGCGGGGGATTAAATGAGCAGTTCTTC
CASSHQPWTSGGLNEQFF
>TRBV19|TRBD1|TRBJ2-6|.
TGTGCCAGTAGCTTCGACAGGGCCTCTGGGGCCAACGTCCTGACTTTC
CASSFDRASGANVLTF
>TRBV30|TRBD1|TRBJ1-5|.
TGTGCCTGGAGTTTGACAGGGGATGAGAATCAGCCCCAGCATTTT
CAWSLTGDENQPQHF
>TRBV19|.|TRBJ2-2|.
TGTGCCAGTAGTATACGACAAAACACCGGGGAGCTGTTTTTT
CASSIRQNTGELFF
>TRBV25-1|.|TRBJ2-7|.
TGTGCCAGCAGTGTACAGGAGGGAAACTACGAGCAGTACTTC
CASSVQEGNYEQYF
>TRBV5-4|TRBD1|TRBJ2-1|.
TGTGCCAGCAGTCGGGACAGGTCCTACAATGAGCAGTTCTTC
CASSRDRSYNEQFF
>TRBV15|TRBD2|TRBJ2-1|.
TGTGCCACCAGCAGAGAAGGGACTAGCTCCTCCCGGGGAAGAGGAGATGAGCAGTTCTTC
CATSREGTSSSRGRGDEQFF
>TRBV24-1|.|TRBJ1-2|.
TGTGCCACCAGTGACAGGGTCAATGGCTACACCTTC
CATSDRVNGYTF
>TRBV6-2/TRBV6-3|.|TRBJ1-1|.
TGTGCCAGCAGTCCCGCCCAGGGTCTGGGTAGCACTGAAGCTTTCTTT
CASSPAQGLGSTEAFF
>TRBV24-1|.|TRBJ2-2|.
TGTGCCACCAGTGTCCGAGGAGGTAGTTTCGGGGAGCTGTTTTTT
CATSVRGGSFGELFF
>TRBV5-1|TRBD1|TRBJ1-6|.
TGCGCCAGCAGTTATACACAGGGGGATAATTCACCCCTCCACTTT
CASSYTQGDNSPLHF
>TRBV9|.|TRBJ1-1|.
TGTGCCAGCAGCGCTTTCGGGGCTGAAGCTTTCTTT
CASSAFGAEAFF
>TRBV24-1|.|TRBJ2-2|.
TGTGCCACCAGTGACCCCGGGGGAGTGAACACCGGGGAGCTGTTTTTT
CATSDPGGVNTGELFF
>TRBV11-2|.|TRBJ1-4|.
TGTGCCAGCAGCCTAAGATTTGCAACTAATGAAAAACTGTTTTTT
CASSLRFATNEKLFF
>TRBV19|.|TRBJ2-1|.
TGTGCCAGTAGTCCCACCCCGGCGGCGGGGTACAATGAGCAGTTCTTC
CASSPTPAAGYNEQFF
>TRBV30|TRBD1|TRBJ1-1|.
TGTGCCTGGAGTGGGGACAGCCGCACTGAAGCTTTCTTT
CAWSGDSRTEAFF
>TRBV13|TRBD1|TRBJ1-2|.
TGTGCCAGCAGCGACAGGGGGATCGACTATGGCTACACCTTC
CASSDRGIDYGYTF
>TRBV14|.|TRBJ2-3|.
TGTGCCAGCAGCCAAGATGACTTCAGCACAGATACGCAGTATTTT
CASSQDDFSTDTQYF
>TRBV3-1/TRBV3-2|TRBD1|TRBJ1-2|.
TGTGCCAGCAGTGGCCTCGACAGGGACGGCTGGGGCTACACCTTC
CASSGLDRDGWGYTF
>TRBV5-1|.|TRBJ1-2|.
TGCGCCAGCAGCCCCGGGGGGGGCTATGGCTACACCTTC
CASSPGGGYGYTF
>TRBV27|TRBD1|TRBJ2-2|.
TGTGCCAGCAGTTTATCGACCGGACAGGGAGCGTCAGGGGAGCTGTTTTTT
CASSLSTGQGASGELFF
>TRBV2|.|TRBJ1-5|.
TGTGCCAGCAGGGACTATAGCAATCAGCCCCAGCATTTT
CASRDYSNQPQHF
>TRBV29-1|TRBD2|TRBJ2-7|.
TGCAGCGCCGGGAGGGGCGCCTACGAGCAGTACTTC
CSAGRGAYEQYF
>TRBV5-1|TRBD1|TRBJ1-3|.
TGCGCCAGCAGCTGGGACAGCCTCTCTGGAAACACCATATATTTT
CASSWDSLSGNTIYF